This TCR beta chain originates from a study of T cell responses to AZD1222 COVID-19 vaccine (dated by TCRdb to the early 2020s). As for the study more broadly: A total of over 230 trial participants underwent TCR sequencing, of whom some 210 received two doses of AZD1222 and 26 received two doses of the MenACWY control vaccine. Trial participants were enrolled by age into 18-55, 56-69 and 70-plus year subgroups, with roughly 160, 29 and 62 TCR-sequenced participants respectively.

On the study overall, not on this receptor specifically: Because no day 14 peak-response samples were available, the repertoires could be characterized only after the peak T cell response. The 56-69-year group was small, and its depth increase did not reach significance, likely because of low power. Vaccine-associated CD4 TCRs spanned the whole spike protein, with dominant responses in regions 160-218 and 743-854. Conclusions about previously exposed vaccinees are limited, since just six or seven AZD1222 recipients were seropositive for SARS-CoV-2 at baseline. Spike-specific TCR breadth and depth rose significantly after two AZD1222 doses compared with day 0 and with MenACWY recipients. Reportedly, close to half of the unique spike-specific TCRs recognized epitopes lying outside the regions that are mutated in the B.1.351 and B.1.1.7 variants. Participants were mostly white British, with more females than males. The authors suggested clonal diversity may have been underestimated.

This clone was seen many times. Its specific antigen is unknown. No quality values exist for individual bases; no much larger clone is one base distant. The CDR3 regions of human TCRbeta chains were subjected to immunosequencing. Processing in the source paper ran as follows. TCRs in the repertoires were compared against a reference library of SARS-CoV-2-specific TCRs that had been generated with the MIRA antigen-specificity platform. Breadth was defined as the fraction of unique TCRs that were SARS-CoV-2-associated, and depth was defined as the fraction of total T cells that were SARS-CoV-2-associated. Using the MIRA data, each spike-specific TCR was assigned both to the spike region to which the TCR was reactive and to a CD4 or CD8 class. Log10-transformed breadth and depth values were compared by one-way ANOVA with Sidak's multiple comparisons tests. TCRdb mirrors the immuneACCESS table, restricted to in-frame sequences. Some clones are absent from its copies; in checked studies, under half trace to an unresolved V gene, and the reason for the others is unknown. V and J calls and clone size are given by that table; D and trimming were obtained from the DNA. This sample holds under 150,000 clones; roughly 88% were observed only once. Of the sample, 1.5% to 2.5% falls within the top ten clones.

What the time point label conveys for this sample: about 28 days (+/-7) after the second vaccine dose. AZD1222 recipients with second doses at about 4 weeks or about 12 weeks were pooled, because spike-specific TCR depth and breadth did not differ between schedules. Vaccinee samples were obtained from the UK trials COV001 and COV002, which included a single-blind randomized controlled phase 2/3 trial of AZD1222 (ChAdOx1 nCoV-19) in healthy adults. For TCRbeta chain sequencing, PBMC samples were collected from trial participants at day 0 and at day 28 after the second dose. The germline V gene yields SNHLY for CDR1 and FYNNEI for CDR2. The CDR3 goes from the cysteine to the phenylalanine over 12 residues. The read is trimmed to its CDR3 DNA, 36 bases read in frame from base 1. V is shortened by 8 bases, J by 6 bases, and the region joining them spans 13 bases.

The source material was peripheral blood, sampled 28 days after the second AZD1222 dose. The TCR sequence derives from an adult who received the AZD1222 COVID-19 vaccine. The V and J genes are TRBV2 and TRBJ1-1; the best D guess is TRBD1, with 6 bases matching. Read as DNA, the sequence is TGTGCCAGCGGGCAGGCAGGGGCTGAAGCTTTCTTT. This is translated as CASGQAGAEAFF.